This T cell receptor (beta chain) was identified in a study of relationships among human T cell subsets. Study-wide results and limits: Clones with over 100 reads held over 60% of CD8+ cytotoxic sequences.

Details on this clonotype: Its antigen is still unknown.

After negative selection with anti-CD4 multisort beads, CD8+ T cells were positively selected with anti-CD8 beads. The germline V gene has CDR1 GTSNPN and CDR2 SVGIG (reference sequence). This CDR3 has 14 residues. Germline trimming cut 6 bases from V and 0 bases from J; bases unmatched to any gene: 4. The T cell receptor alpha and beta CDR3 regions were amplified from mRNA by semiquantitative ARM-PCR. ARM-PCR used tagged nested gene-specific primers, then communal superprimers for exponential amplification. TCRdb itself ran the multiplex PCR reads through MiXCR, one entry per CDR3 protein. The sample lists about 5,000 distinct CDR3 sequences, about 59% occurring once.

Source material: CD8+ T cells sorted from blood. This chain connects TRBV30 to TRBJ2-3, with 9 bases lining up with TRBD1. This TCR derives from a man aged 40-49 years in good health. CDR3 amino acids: CACGTGSSTDTQYF. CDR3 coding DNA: TGTGCCTGCGGGACAGGGAGCAGCACAGATACGCAGTATTTT.